This T cell receptor (beta chain) was identified during a study of early T cells in non-severe SARS-CoV-2 infection. The overall study: Unsorted whole blood bulk RNA was sequenced, with unpaired chains. Study-wide results and caveats: The study's VDJdb matching favored anti-spike CD8 responses and missed private and CD4 specificities.

This CDR3 has 16 residues. The V and J ends lost 0 bases and 2 bases, in that order; junction bases with no gene match: 6. CDR1 and CDR2 from the germline V gene are MNHEY and SMNVEV (reference sequence). This clonotype was counted a few times. Antigen: not known. The TCR library protocol attached unique molecular identifiers to the individual cDNA molecules. TCRdb re-analysed the 5' RACE reads in MiXCR, keeping a single row per CDR3 protein. Here the sample spans over 50,000 distinct CDR3 sequences, approximately 8% being singletons. This chain uses TRBV27 with TRBJ2-7; 8 bases agree with TRBD2. The sample comprised whole blood. The source of this sequence is an adult who was a healthcare worker with PCR-confirmed SARS-CoV-2 infection or an uninfected control (not recorded which). The CDR3 DNA sequence: TGTGCCAGCAGTTTATCACCAGGACTAGCTACCTACGAGCAGTACTTC. Translated: CASSLSPGLATYEQYF.